The sample holds many counts of the clone carrying this T cell receptor beta chain. Antigen: not known. Total RNA was isolated from unfractionated whole blood. Library construction involved attaching unique molecular identifiers to individual cDNA molecules, which allowed quantitative, reproducible TCR counting. Original data processing: A per-sample median of around 100,000 TCRs was observed, with counts ranging from roughly 20,000 to 690,600. Via MiXCR, TCRdb re-called the 5' RACE reads, giving one row per CDR3 protein. These V and J calls originate from TCRdb's pipeline instead of the authors' own analysis. The sample includes about 81,000 distinct CDR3 sequences, less than 9.5% seen only once; the top ten take 2% to 2.5%. The data derive from a study of human T cells and chemical hapten exposure. The wider study: Per-sample TCR yield variation was attributed mainly to small pooled library volume differences. Findings of the study overall: Among TCRs, those above 1 in 1000 frequency were unaffected by DPC sensitization.

This CDR3 comprises 15 residues. CDR1 LGHNA and CDR2 YSLEER come from the germline V gene. Between the trimmed V and J ends, which lost 0 bases and 6 bases, there was a span of 11 bases. This TCR came from a male donor in good health. The V and J genes are TRBV4-3 and TRBJ2-2; D may be TRBD1 (5 bases). In DNA form, the CDR3 reads TGCGCCAGCAGCCAAGATTGGGGCCCCCCCGGGGAGCTGTTTTTT. Translation gives CASSQDWGPPGELFF.